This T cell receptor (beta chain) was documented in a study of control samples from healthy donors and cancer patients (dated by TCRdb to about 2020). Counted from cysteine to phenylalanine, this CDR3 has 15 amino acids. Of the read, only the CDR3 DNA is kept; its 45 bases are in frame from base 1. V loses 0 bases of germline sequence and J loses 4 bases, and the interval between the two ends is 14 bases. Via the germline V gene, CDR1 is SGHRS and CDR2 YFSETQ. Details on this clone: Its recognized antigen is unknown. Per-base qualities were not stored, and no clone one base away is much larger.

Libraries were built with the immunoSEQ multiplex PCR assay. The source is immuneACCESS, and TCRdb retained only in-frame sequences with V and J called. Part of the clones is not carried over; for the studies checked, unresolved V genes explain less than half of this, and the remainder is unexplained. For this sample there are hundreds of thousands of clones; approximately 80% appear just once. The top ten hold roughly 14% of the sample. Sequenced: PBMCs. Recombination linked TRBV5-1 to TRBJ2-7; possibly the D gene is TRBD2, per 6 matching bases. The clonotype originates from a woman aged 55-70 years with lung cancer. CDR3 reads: CASSLGWDSSYEQYF. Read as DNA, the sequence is TGCGCCAGCAGCTTGGGGTGGGACTCCAGTTACGAGCAGTACTTC.